The rows below give T cell receptor beta chains drawn from one sample of a study of blood T cell repertoires in COVID-19. Here immunoSEQ multiplex PCR was the method, and the copy in TCRdb shows in-frame clones only, minus some. Here the sample spans around 65,000 clones, 65% to 85% being singletons. Sequencing was carried out using peripheral blood. The origin of the receptors is a man in his 60s with acute or convalescent COVID-19. Both conserved end residues are part of each CDR3. A D gene is named only where the DNA matches it firmly. Rows give clone size only sometimes, using once, few, many, or a class for an expanded clone.

J | D | V | size | CDR3 | DNA
TRBJ2-5 | TRBD1 | TRBV6-5 | once | CASSYEAGGMETQYF | TGTGCCAGCAGTTACGAAGCAGGGGGCATGGAGACCCAGTACTTC
TRBJ1-3 | - | TRBV5-4 | once | CASSGGMPGLGNTIYF | TGTGCCAGCAGCGGGGGGATGCCCGGGCTTGGAAACACCATATATTTT
TRBJ1-6 | - | TRBV10-2 | - | CASSEEPGTPNSPLHF | TGCGCCAGCAGTGAGGAACCGGGAACTCCAAATTCACCCCTCCACTTT
TRBJ1-1 | - | TRBV6-5 | - | CASSYSAGNTEAFF | TGTGCCAGCAGTTATTCCGCAGGGAACACTGAAGCTTTCTTT
TRBJ1-1 | TRBD1 | TRBV10-3 | - | CANSDRVNTEAFF | TGTGCCAACTCCGACAGGGTGAACACTGAAGCTTTCTTT
TRBJ1-1 | - | TRBV6-5 | - | CASSLTENTEAFF | TGTGCCAGCAGTCTTACAGAGAACACTGAAGCTTTCTTT
TRBJ2-5 | TRBD1 | TRBV5-8 | - | CASSTGQGWQETQYF | TGTGCCAGCAGCACGGGACAGGGGTGGCAAGAGACCCAGTACTTC
TRBJ2-7 | TRBD1 | TRBV19 | - | CASRGTIGTGRYEQYF | TGTGCCAGTAGGGGGACTATCGGGACAGGGCGCTACGAGCAGTACTTC
TRBJ2-2 | TRBD1 | TRBV7-9 | once | CASRLTGSNTGELFF | TGTGCCAGCAGGTTGACAGGGTCGAACACCGGGGAGCTGTTTTTT
TRBJ1-1 | - | TRBV2 | - | CASSESIRGAFF | TGTGCCAGCAGTGAATCGATCCGGGGAGCTTTCTTT
TRBJ2-2 | - | TRBV27 | - | CASSLRAGANTGELFF | TGTGCCAGCAGTCTCCGTGCAGGGGCGAACACCGGGGAGCTGTTTTTT
TRBJ2-7 | TRBD1 | TRBV6-5 | - | CASSRTGTGSEQYF | TGTGCCAGCAGCCGGACAGGGACGGGTAGCGAGCAGTACTTC
TRBJ2-2 | TRBD2 | TRBV28 | - | CASSSAGDEGTGELFF | TGTGCCAGCAGTAGCGCGGGGGATGAAGGCACCGGGGAGCTGTTTTTT
TRBJ2-2 | - | TRBV11-2 | - | CASSQKELFF | TGTGCCAGCAGCCAGAAGGAGCTGTTTTTT
TRBJ1-6 | - | TRBV14 | - | CASSHRGISSPLHF | TGTGCCAGCAGCCATAGGGGGATCAGTTCACCCCTCCACTTT
TRBJ2-7 | - | TRBV15 | few | CATSRVRQSREQYF | TGTGCCACCAGCAGAGTCCGACAGTCGCGCGAGCAGTACTTC
TRBJ1-5 | - | TRBV4-3 | - | CASSLGQSGDQPQHF | TGCGCCAGCAGCCTTGGACAGTCCGGGGATCAGCCCCAGCATTTT
TRBJ1-1 | TRBD1 | TRBV27 | - | CASSSLMRSRTGAQTEAFF | TGTGCCAGCAGTTCGCTTATGCGCTCGAGGACAGGGGCGCAGACTGAAGCTTTCTTT
TRBJ2-1 | - | TRBV5-6 | - | CASSSATGLEQFF | TGTGCCAGCAGCTCGGCCACAGGTTTAGAGCAGTTCTTC
TRBJ1-2 | TRBD1 | TRBV18 | - | CASSPTGGDGYTF | TGTGCCAGCTCACCCACAGGGGGCGACGGCTACACCTTC
TRBJ2-1 | - | TRBV3-1/TRBV3-2 | - | CASGRGPNNEQFF | TGTGCCAGTGGAAGGGGCCCTAACAATGAGCAGTTCTTC
TRBJ1-4 | TRBD1 | TRBV18 | - | CASSASGQGAEKLFF | TGTGCCAGCTCAGCCTCGGGACAGGGCGCTGAAAAACTGTTTTTT
TRBJ2-7 | TRBD1 | TRBV5-6 | - | CASSLARTGTWYEQYF | TGTGCCAGCAGCTTGGCAAGGACAGGAACTTGGTACGAGCAGTACTTC
TRBJ2-1 | TRBD1 | TRBV19 | - | CASSKGARSSYNEQFF | TGTGCCAGTAGTAAGGGGGCCAGGAGCTCCTACAATGAGCAGTTCTTC
TRBJ2-1 | TRBD2 | TRBV5-1 | - | CASSFDTSGRNEQFF | TGCGCCAGCAGCTTTGATACTAGCGGGCGGAATGAGCAGTTCTTC
TRBJ2-5 | TRBD2 | TRBV18 | - | CASSLINPGLAIQETQYF | TGTGCCAGCTCACTAATCAACCCGGGACTAGCGATCCAAGAGACCCAGTACTTC
TRBJ2-2 | TRBD2 | TRBV11-3 | - | CASSLGGGFTGELFF | TGTGCCAGCAGCTTAGGCGGGGGGTTCACCGGGGAGCTGTTTTTT
TRBJ2-2 | TRBD1 | TRBV27 | - | CASSLAGLRQGVFSISNTGELFF | TGTGCCAGCAGTTTAGCCGGCCTACGACAGGGGGTTTTTTCTATTTCGAACACCGGGGAGCTGTTTTTT
TRBJ1-6 | - | TRBV5-1 | - | CASSLEGGTPLHF | TGCGCCAGCAGCTTGGAGGGCGGGACACCCCTCCACTTT
TRBJ1-1 | TRBD1 | TRBV6-2/TRBV6-3 | - | CASSYGQGRGTEAFF | TGTGCCAGCAGTTACGGACAGGGTCGGGGCACTGAAGCTTTCTTT
TRBJ1-2 | - | TRBV30 | - | CAWNLRFGEGYTF | TGTGCCTGGAATTTAAGGTTCGGGGAAGGCTACACCTTC
TRBJ1-6 | TRBD1 | TRBV5-6 | - | CASTSGRGSSYNSPLHF | TGTGCCAGCACCTCCGGCAGGGGGAGCTCCTATAATTCACCCCTCCACTTT
TRBJ2-1 | - | TRBV5-1 | - | CASADPQGNNEQFF | TGCGCCAGCGCGGACCCACAGGGAAACAATGAGCAGTTCTTC
TRBJ1-6 | - | TRBV11-2 | few | CASSSDTGWNSNNSPLHF | TGTGCCAGCAGCTCAGACACAGGGTGGAATTCAAATAATTCACCCCTCCACTTT
TRBJ2-2 | - | TRBV12-5 | - | CASGRDTGELFF | TGTGCTAGTGGCAGGGACACCGGGGAGCTGTTTTTT
TRBJ2-1 | - | TRBV5-1 | - | CASSPRSGSSYNEQFF | TGCGCCAGCAGTCCAAGGTCGGGGAGCTCCTACAATGAGCAGTTCTTC
TRBJ2-2 | TRBD1 | TRBV9 | few | CASSGTGGTGELFF | TGTGCCAGCAGCGGGACAGGGGGCACCGGGGAGCTGTTTTTT
TRBJ2-3 | - | TRBV7-2 | few | CASSLAVGAGTDTQYF | TGTGCCAGCAGCTTAGCGGTGGGGGCCGGCACAGATACGCAGTATTTT
TRBJ1-6 | - | TRBV27 | - | CASSQAKGNSPLHF | TGTGCCAGCAGTCAGGCTAAGGGGAATTCACCCCTCCACTTT
TRBJ2-1 | TRBD1 | TRBV7-6 | - | CASRSGQEDIHEQFF | TGTGCCAGCAGATCTGGACAGGAGGATATACATGAGCAGTTCTTC
TRBJ1-1 | TRBD1 | TRBV5-1 | - | CASSELQGFRMNTEAFF | TGCGCCAGTTCTGAATTACAGGGGTTCAGAATGAACACTGAAGCTTTCTTT
TRBJ2-5 | TRBD2 | TRBV30 | - | CAWSTGTSGQETQYF | TGTGCCTGGAGTACCGGGACTAGCGGGCAAGAGACCCAGTACTTC
TRBJ2-7 | - | TRBV5-1 | once | CASSLRSTVSSTGEQYF | TGCGCCAGCAGCTTGAGATCGACAGTCTCCTCTACTGGGGAGCAGTACTTC
TRBJ2-3 | TRBD2 | TRBV4-3 | once | CASSQDGGGAADTQYF | TGCGCCAGCAGCCAAGATGGCGGGGGGGCGGCAGATACGCAGTATTTT
TRBJ2-5 | TRBD1 | TRBV12-5 | - | CASGAGTGLTQYF | TGTGCTAGTGGTGCCGGGACAGGGTTGACCCAGTACTTC
TRBJ2-6 | TRBD1 | TRBV27 | - | CASVDRGPGANVLTF | TGTGCCAGCGTTGACAGGGGCCCTGGGGCCAACGTCCTGACTTTC
TRBJ1-2 | TRBD1 | TRBV5-1 | once | CASSQETGGIGRGYTF | TGCGCCAGCAGCCAAGAAACAGGGGGAATAGGGCGAGGCTACACCTTC
TRBJ1-2 | - | TRBV19 | - | CASSRASYGYTF | TGTGCCAGTAGTAGGGCCAGCTATGGCTACACCTTC
TRBJ1-2 | - | TRBV6-5 | - | CASNARTPWGYTF | TGTGCCAGCAATGCGAGGACACCTTGGGGCTACACCTTC
TRBJ2-1 | - | TRBV5-1 | - | CASSLDPGLADKFF | TGCGCCAGCAGCTTGGATCCAGGACTCGCGGATAAGTTCTTC
TRBJ1-1 | TRBD1 | TRBV18 | - | CASSPQGANTEAFF | TGTGCCAGCTCACCACAGGGGGCGAACACTGAAGCTTTCTTT
TRBJ1-6 | TRBD1 | TRBV10-3 | - | CAISEIQGNSPLHF | TGTGCCATCAGTGAAATACAGGGGAATTCACCCCTCCACTTT
TRBJ2-7 | - | TRBV5-1 | - | CASSLVGGTSYEQYF | TGCGCCAGCAGCTTGGTAGGGGGTACCTCCTACGAGCAGTACTTC
TRBJ2-1 | - | TRBV11-2 | - | CASSLVASSYNEQFF | TGTGCCAGCAGCTTGGTCGCTAGCTCCTACAATGAGCAGTTCTTC
TRBJ1-1 | - | TRBV7-2 | - | CASSGRTQNTEAFF | TGTGCCAGCAGCGGGAGGACACAGAACACTGAAGCTTTCTTT
TRBJ1-3 | TRBD1 | TRBV18 | - | CASSPISVANRGSIVSGNTIYF | TGTGCCAGCTCACCAATCTCAGTCGCGAACAGGGGGTCGATTGTCTCTGGAAACACCATATATTTT
TRBJ1-2 | TRBD1 | TRBV20-1 | few | CSASQTQGALDGYTF | TGCAGTGCTAGTCAAACTCAGGGGGCGTTGGATGGCTACACCTTC
TRBJ2-4 | TRBD2 | TRBV27 | few | CASSSLGGGLNIQYF | TGTGCCAGCAGTTCCTTGGGCGGGGGGTTAAACATTCAGTACTTC
TRBJ2-7 | - | TRBV7-2 | - | CASSLSLGWQGQSSEQYF | TGTGCCAGCAGCTTAAGTCTCGGGTGGCAGGGGCAATCTTCCGAGCAGTACTTC